This T cell receptor beta chain emerged from a study of blood T cell repertoires in COVID-19. The protocol was immunoSEQ multiplex PCR, while the TCRdb copy is restricted to in-frame clones and leaves out a portion. The sample records more than 80,000 clones, around 82% being singletons. The J segment lost 3 bases and the V segment lost 3 bases, leaving 9 bases of the junction unmatched. CDR3 length: 16 residues. The germline CDR1 and CDR2 sequences are LNHDA and SQIVND (reference sequence). Material for sequencing was peripheral blood. This chain links TRBV19 with TRBJ2-7; 9 bases are shared with TRBD1. This TCR derives from a woman older than 75 with COVID-19, enrolled during active disease. For the CDR3, the DNA is TGTGCCAGTAGTATTAAAGCCGGGACAGGGCTCTACGAGCAGTACTTC. Its translation: CASSIKAGTGLYEQYF.